The next 25 T cell receptor beta chains were all read from a single sample in a study of response to subunit inactivated influenza vaccine. MiXCR, applied by TCRdb to the RT-PCR reads, yields one record per CDR3 protein. The sample includes roughly 710,000 distinct CDR3 sequences, 14% of them seen just once. The material was PBMCs from blood, obtained approximately 15 days before vaccination. The origin of the receptors is a man over 45 who received an inactivated influenza vaccine.

This clonotype was counted at least ten times. This sequence joins TRBV10-3 and TRBJ1-1; the D is unclear. The germline V gene has CDR1 ENHRY and CDR2 SYGVKD. V was shortened by 0 bases and J by 2 bases, with 7 bases between the two germline ends. This CDR3 comprises 14 residues. The CDR3 spells CAISESGSNTEAFF. The CDR3 nucleotides are TGTGCCATCAGTGAGTCGGGCAGTAACACTGAAGCTTTCTTT.

This chain uses TRBV6-5 with TRBJ2-2; the match to TRBD2 covers 13 bases. Germline assignment: CDR1 MNHEY and CDR2 SVGAGI. This CDR3 is 19 amino acids long. J was trimmed by 3 bases and V by 2 bases; bases with no gene match: 9. This CDR3 is CASSYGDRLAGGYTGELFF. CDR3 in DNA: TGTGCCAGCAGTTACGGGGACCGACTAGCGGGAGGATACACCGGGGAGCTGTTTTTT.

The chain has TRBV30 and TRBJ1-4; TRBD1 matches at 9 bases. J lost 3 bases, V lost 5 bases, and 1 base had no gene match. CDR3 length equals 13 residues. Germline loops: CDR1 GTSNPN, CDR2 SVGIG (reference sequence). The CDR3 sequence: CAWGTGPNEKLFF. The CDR3, as DNA: TGTGCCTGGGGGACAGGGCCTAATGAAAAACTGTTTTTT.

This clonotype has only a few counts. The V call is TRBV10-3, the J call TRBJ2-3; D not resolved. There are 11 residues in the CDR3. Per the germline V gene, CDR1 is ENHRY and CDR2 is SYGVKD. Trimming removed 7 bases at V and 5 bases at J, with 7 bases between. This CDR3 is CAIKSEDTQYF. Here the CDR3 DNA reads TGTGCCATCAAATCTGAAGATACGCAGTATTTT.

The genes are TRBV7-2 and TRBJ2-3, with TRBD2 as a possible D gene (5 bases). Trimming shortened V by 1 base and J by 5 bases, and 10 bases separated the two germline ends. CDR3 length: 14 residues. Germline loops: CDR1 SGHTA, CDR2 FQGNSA. In DNA, the CDR3 is TGTGCCAGCAGCTTAGTGACCCGGGGAGATACGCAGTATTTT. Translated, it gives CASSLVTRGDTQYF. The full variable domain, rest sourced from reference TRBV7-2 and TRBJ2-3, is GAGVSQSPSNKVTEKGKDVELRCDPISGHTALYWYRQSLGQGLEFLIYFQGNSAPDKSGLPSDRFSAERTGGSVSTLTIQRTQQEDSAVYLCASSLVTRGDTQYFGPGTRLTVL.

The V call is TRBV3-1, the J call TRBJ1-2, with 8 bases identical to TRBD1. J was trimmed by 2 bases and V by 3 bases; bases with no gene match: 2. The CDR3 totals 14 residues. The V gene's germline CDR1 is LGHDT and CDR2 YNNKEL (reference sequence). CDR3 DNA sequence: TGTGCCAGCAGCCAGGGACAGGTGAACTATGGCTACACCTTC. It translates to CASSQGQVNYGYTF.

This clonotype was seen a handful of times. The chain couples TRBV4-1 to TRBJ2-2; D unresolved. Germline V gives CDR1 MGHRA, CDR2 YSYEKL. V lost 6 bases to trimming and J lost 1 base, with 15 bases between them. The CDR3 has 16 amino acids. The CDR3 DNA reads as TGCGCCAGCAGTCCCCCACACGACCGGAACACCGGGGAGCTGTTTTTT. This codes for CASSPPHDRNTGELFF.

The table lists this clonotype with many counts. The V and J genes are TRBV29-1 and TRBJ2-7; possible D gene TRBD2, 6 bases. The V gene lost 5 bases and the J gene lost 6 bases, with 14 bases spanning the gap. Germline-derived CDR1 and CDR2 are SQVTM and ANQGSEA. The CDR3 has 12 residues. The CDR3 protein is CSVTLARGEQYF. The CDR3 DNA reads TGCAGCGTTACGCTAGCGAGGGGCGAGCAGTACTTC.

This chain joins TRBV12-3 or TRBV12-4 and TRBJ1-4, with D uncertain. The V gene lost 2 bases and the J gene lost 6 bases, with 10 bases spanning the gap. The CDR3 runs to 14 residues. The CDR3 bases are TGTGCCAGCAGTTTACGGGGTGTAGATGAAAAACTGTTTTTT. Translation: CASSLRGVDEKLFF.

This clonotype has just a few counts. The CDR3 protein is CSAEALAMSNQPQHF. The CDR3 DNA follows: TGCAGTGCCGAGGCTCTTGCTATGTCTAATCAGCCCCAGCATTTT. The genes are TRBV20-1 and TRBJ1-5; D not resolved. The CDR3 is 15 amino acids. Germline V gene lookup returns CDR1 DFQATT and CDR2 SNEGSKA (reference sequence). The V and J ends lost 6 bases and 4 bases respectively, with 19 bases between them.

This clonotype was counted between two and nine times. The chain employs TRBV28 and TRBJ1-2; a possible D gene is TRBD1 (6 bases). This CDR3 is 12 amino acids long. Germline V gene data show CDR1 as MDHEN and CDR2 as SYDVKM. Trimming removed 5 bases from V and 6 bases from J, with 10 bases in between. The CDR3 DNA follows: TGTGCCAGCAGTCTCAGACAGGATGGCTACACCTTC. Translation gives CASSLRQDGYTF.

The J gene is TRBJ2-1, the V gene TRBV7-9, with D tentatively TRBD2 (6 bases). This CDR3 region has 15 residues. The V end was cut by 5 bases, the J end by 12 bases, with 23 bases between. Germline values: CDR1 SEHNR, CDR2 FQNEAQ (reference sequence). The CDR3 DNA is TGTGCCAGCAGCCCCCCCCGGGGGTGGGGGAGTGGGCAGTTCTTC. Protein product: CASSPPRGWGSGQFF. Combining the CDR3 with reference TRBV7-9 and TRBJ2-1 gives the whole variable domain DTGVSQNPRHKITKRGQNVTFRCDPISEHNRLYWYRQTLGQGPEFLTYFQNEAQLEKSRLLSDRFSAERPKGSFSTLEIQRTEQGDSAMYLCASSPPRGWGSGQFFGPGTRLTVL.

This clonotype was counted between two and nine times. The chain is built from TRBV20-1 and TRBJ1-5; D is ambiguous. CDR3 size: 16 residues. Germline loops: CDR1 DFQATT, CDR2 SNEGSKA (reference sequence). The V gene lost 0 bases and the J gene lost 0 bases, with 12 bases spanning the gap. CDR3 loop: CSARDGSIYSNQPQHF. DNA for the CDR3: TGCAGTGCTAGAGACGGCAGTATATATAGCAATCAGCCCCAGCATTTT.

This clonotype showed up just a few times. The chain links TRBV7-2 to TRBJ2-6; no reliable D call. Between the trimmed V and J ends, which lost 1 base and 4 bases, there was a span of 11 bases. Germline CDR1 SGHTA, CDR2 FQGNSA. The CDR3 consists of 16 residues. Here the CDR3 reads CASSLVAAPGANVLTF. In nucleotides, the CDR3 is TGTGCCAGCAGCTTAGTCGCGGCCCCCGGGGCCAACGTCCTGACTTTC.

The V and J genes are TRBV25-1 and TRBJ2-3; possible D gene TRBD2, 6 bases. This CDR3 region has 13 residues. Trimming left V 6 bases short and J 5 bases short, with 12 bases between. From germline, CDR1 is MGHDK and CDR2 SYGVNS. CDR3 in DNA: TGTGCCAGCAGCGGTGGGGGAGGAGATACGCAGTATTTT. This codes for CASSGGGGDTQYF. The complete variable domain, with remaining parts taken from reference TRBV25-1 and TRBJ2-3, reads EADIYQTPRYLVIGTGKKITLECSQTMGHDKMYWYQQDPGMELHLIHYSYGVNSTEKGDLSSESTVSRIRTEHFPLTLESARPSHTSQYLCASSGGGGDTQYFGPGTRLTVL.

As to this clonotype: This sequence may be a read error, since a much larger clone differs from it by one base. The chain employs TRBV5-5 and TRBJ2-5, with D tentatively TRBD2 (6 bases). CDR1 is SGHKS and CDR2 is YYEKEE in the germline V gene (reference sequence). This CDR3 comprises 15 residues. CDR3 amino acids: CGSSLGRGFQETQYF. The CDR3 DNA sequence: TGTGGCAGCAGCCTGGGACGGGGGTTTCAAGAGACCCAGTACTTC.

The chain combines TRBV27 with TRBJ2-5, with 7 bases that match TRBD1. This CDR3 spans 15 amino acids. V lost 6 bases to trimming and J lost 5 bases; unmatched junction nucleotides: 12. Germline loops: CDR1 MNHEY, CDR2 SMNVEV (reference sequence). DNA for the CDR3: TGTGCCAGCAGCCTAACGCTTACAGGGGTGGAGACCCAGTACTTC. Its translation is CASSLTLTGVETQYF.

This chain links TRBV6-2 or TRBV6-3 with TRBJ2-1; weak D call: TRBD2 (6 bases). V was shortened by 5 bases and J by 5 bases, with 19 bases between the two germline ends. There are 16 residues in the CDR3. Germline V CDR1 and CDR2: MNHEY, SVGEGT. CDR3 nucleotides: TGTGCCAGCAGTCGCGCCGGGACTCAGAGGGACAATGAGCAGTTCTTC. Its translation is CASSRAGTQRDNEQFF.

The rearrangement joins TRBV30 to TRBJ1-1, with D perhaps TRBD1 (5 bases). This CDR3 region has 13 residues. Germline CDR1 is GTSNPN and CDR2 is SVGIG (reference sequence). V was shortened by 5 bases and J by 1 base, with 11 bases between the two germline ends. The CDR3 sequence is CAWGGEANTEAFF. DNA for the CDR3: TGTGCCTGGGGGGGAGAGGCGAACACTGAAGCTTTCTTT.

The CDR3 region has the DNA TGTGCCAGCAGGGCGACAGGGGCGGGCGAGACCCAGTACTTC. Amino acid sequence: CASRATGAGETQYF. This chain uses TRBV5-6 with TRBJ2-5; 8 bases map to TRBD1. The CDR3 length is 14 residues. The V segment lost 5 bases and the J segment 5 bases; nucleotides outside the gene matches: 8. Germline V CDR1 and CDR2: SGHDT, YYEEEE.

The genes are TRBV7-6 and TRBJ2-3, with 9 bases that match TRBD2. The V gene's germline CDR1 is SGHVS and CDR2 FNYEAQ. This CDR3 has 16 amino acids. The V gene end was trimmed by 1 base and the J gene end by 3 bases; junction bases not matched to a gene: 5. CDR3 sequence: CASSLGGGRATDTQYF. For the CDR3, the DNA is TGTGCCAGCAGCTTAGGAGGCGGGAGGGCGACAGATACGCAGTATTTT.

The rearrangement joins TRBV6-6 to TRBJ2-7; 11 positions agree with TRBD1. The CDR3 covers 13 residues. V was clipped by 9 bases and J by 6 bases; unmatched bases: 7. Germline CDR1 and CDR2: MNHNY and SVGAGI (reference sequence). The CDR3 nucleotides are TGTGCCAGTGAATTCGGGACAGGGGGCGAGCAGTACTTC. Its translation is CASEFGTGGEQYF.

In this sample, this clonotype turned up a few times. The chain combines TRBV5-1 with TRBJ2-5, with no clear D. The CDR3 is 13 amino acids. The germline V gene has CDR1 SGHRS and CDR2 YFSETQ. V was trimmed by 4 bases and J by 4 bases, leaving 11 bases between them. The CDR3 sequence: CASSPPGRETQYF. CDR3 DNA sequence: TGCGCCAGCAGCCCCCCTGGGCGAGAGACCCAGTACTTC.

This clonotype turned up a few times. The chain uses TRBV5-1 and TRBJ2-5; 7 positions agree with TRBD2. CDR3 length equals 14 residues. V lost 3 bases, J lost 3 bases, and 5 bases stayed unmatched. The germline gives CDR1 SGHRS, CDR2 YFSETQ. The CDR3 here is CASSSRDYKETQYF. The CDR3 DNA reads TGCGCCAGCAGCTCCCGGGACTACAAAGAGACCCAGTACTTC.

There are many counts of this clonotype. V is TRBV12-3 or TRBV12-4 and J is TRBJ2-5; perhaps TRBD1 as D (6 bases). The CDR3 extends over 16 amino acids. V lost 3 bases, J lost 2 bases, and 16 bases lay in between. CDR3 region: CASSFSTGTRQETQYF. As DNA, the CDR3 is TGTGCCAGCAGTTTTTCTACAGGGACGAGACAAGAGACCCAGTACTTC.